This T cell receptor (beta chain) was identified in a study of Ad26.COV2.S vaccination and SARS-CoV-2 variants (dated by TCRdb to about 2021). Notes on the research overall: Donors in the vaccine arm were drawn from COV1001, a multicentre, randomized, double-blind, placebo-controlled phase I-IIa trial testing Ad26.COV2.S in healthy adults. Ad26.COV2.S was given intramuscularly at 5x10^10 or 1x10^11 viral particles, as a single shot or as two shots 56 days apart. TCRbeta repertoire sequencing served as the tool for gauging how specific and how broad the SARS-CoV-2-reactive T cell receptors were following Ad26.COV2.S vaccination. The TCR-sequenced set comprised about 32 samples: some 20 Ad26.COV2.S vaccine recipients, 5 placebo recipients and 8 SARS-CoV-2 convalescent individuals. Participants in the trial were split at random into five groups of five each, receiving low-dose or high-dose Ad26.COV2.S once or twice, or else placebo on both occasions. Investigators remained blinded to trial group allocation during experiments and outcome assessment.

Details on this clone: Its target antigen remains unknown. There are no base qualities to consult, and no much larger clone falls within one base.

Overall study outcomes, separate from this receptor: Non-spike TCR breadth was comparable between vaccine and placebo recipients, consistent with the vaccine containing only spike. Substantial breadth of spike-specific CD8+ and CD4+ T cell responses was reported after vaccination. The study was not powered to compare responses between vaccine doses or regimens. It was noted by the authors that total T cell responses may have been underestimated by the TCR breadth and depth analyses. Compared with placebo recipients, Ad26.COV2.S recipients showed higher spike-specific TCR breadth (P = 0.0014).

TCRbeta CDR3 regions were sequenced with the immunoSEQ Assay. After extraction, genomic DNA underwent amplification by bias-controlled multiplex PCR, followed by high-throughput sequencing. The study's own analysis went as follows. To quantify the absolute abundance of every unique TCRbeta CDR3 region, sequences were collapsed and filtered. T cell fraction was estimated by normalization of TCRbeta template counts to usable DNA, with usable DNA being measured through amplification of reference genes present in all nucleated cells. Repertoire TCRs were annotated as SARS-CoV-2-specific when V gene, CDR3 amino acid sequence and J gene were exactly matched to a known reactive TCR set. MIRA supplied the reference SARS-CoV-2 TCR set, which was filtered for enrichment in COVID-19-positive ImmuneCODE repertoires so that public or cross-reactive TCRs were removed. Based on the MIRA antigens, annotated TCRs were further analysed at the level of specific ORF or position within ORF. Breadth was defined as annotated unique rearrangements over total unique productive rearrangements; depth was the summed frequency of those rearrangements. TCR breadth was compared between groups using two-sided Wilcoxon rank-sum tests. In TCRdb, the immuneACCESS table is reduced to in-frame sequences with V and J assigned. These tables do not hold every clone; where another copy was compared, an unresolved V gene accounts for under half, and the others remain unexplained. From that table come the V and J calls and clone size; the DNA was used to work out D and trimming. The sample table contains approximately 420,000 clones; only one count was recorded for more than 75% of them. The ten top clones hold 3.6% of the sample.

In light of the paper, this sample's treatment or condition label describes: roughly 19 received Ad26.COV2.S at low or high dose, single or two shots; about 5 received placebo; per-sample allocation not given. For vaccine and placebo recipients, the sequenced repertoires came from samples collected on day 63 after the first injection. In Cohort 1b, roughly 25 adults aged 18-55 years were enrolled at a single site in Boston, USA, between 29 July and 7 August 2020. Ad26.COV2.S consisted of a replication-incompetent adenovirus type 26 vector by which a prefusion-stabilized SARS-CoV-2 spike protein from the original Wuhan strain was expressed. The sequence derives from a person aged 18-60 years who received the Ad26.COV2.S COVID-19 vaccine or a placebo. The material sequenced was peripheral blood, taken in a trial of Ad26.COV2.S vaccine versus placebo.

The nucleotide sequence is given as TGTGCCAGCAGCGTAGCTACGACTAGCGGGGCGAACACCGGGGAGCTGTTTTTT. It translates to CASSVATTSGANTGELFF. Recombination connected TRBV9 to TRBJ2-2; the junction holds 11 bases that match TRBD2. Including cysteine and phenylalanine, the CDR3 has 18 amino acids. Only the CDR3 DNA is retained, 54 bases long and in frame from the first base. The germline V gene specifies SGDLS as CDR1 and YYNGEE as CDR2. The junction shows trimming of 0 bases on V and 0 bases on J, and the gene matches do not reach 4 bases of it.